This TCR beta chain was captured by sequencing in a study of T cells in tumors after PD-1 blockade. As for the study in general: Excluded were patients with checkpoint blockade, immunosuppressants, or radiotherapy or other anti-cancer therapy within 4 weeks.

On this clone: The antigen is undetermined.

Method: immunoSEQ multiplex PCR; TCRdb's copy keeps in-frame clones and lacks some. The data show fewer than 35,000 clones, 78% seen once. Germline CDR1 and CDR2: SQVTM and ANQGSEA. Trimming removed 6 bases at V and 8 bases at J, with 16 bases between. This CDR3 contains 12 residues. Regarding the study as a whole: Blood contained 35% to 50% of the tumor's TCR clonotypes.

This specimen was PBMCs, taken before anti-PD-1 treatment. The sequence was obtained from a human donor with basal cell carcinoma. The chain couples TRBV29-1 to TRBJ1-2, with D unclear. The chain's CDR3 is CSVVRAVGGYTF. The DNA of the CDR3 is TGCAGCGTCGTCCGGGCAGTTGGCGGCTACACCTTC.